This T cell receptor beta chain was retrieved from a study of cytomegalovirus exposure and HLA in healthy donors. Assay used: immunoSEQ multiplex PCR; TCRdb lists only in-frame clones, some missing. The sample yields 250,000 to 300,000 clones, around 91% seen once. The V end was cut by 2 bases, the J end by 6 bases, with 11 bases between. This CDR3 contains 14 residues. Germline CDR1 is SGHRS and CDR2 is YFSETQ. This sequence was found in a woman between 18 and 29 years old in good health and CMV-seronegative. The chain combines TRBV5-1 with TRBJ1-4; D is unclear. Sequenced input: PBMCs. CDR3 in DNA: TGCGCCAGCAGCTTCGGGAGAGTCGATGAAAAACTGTTTTTT. Protein: CASSFGRVDEKLFF.